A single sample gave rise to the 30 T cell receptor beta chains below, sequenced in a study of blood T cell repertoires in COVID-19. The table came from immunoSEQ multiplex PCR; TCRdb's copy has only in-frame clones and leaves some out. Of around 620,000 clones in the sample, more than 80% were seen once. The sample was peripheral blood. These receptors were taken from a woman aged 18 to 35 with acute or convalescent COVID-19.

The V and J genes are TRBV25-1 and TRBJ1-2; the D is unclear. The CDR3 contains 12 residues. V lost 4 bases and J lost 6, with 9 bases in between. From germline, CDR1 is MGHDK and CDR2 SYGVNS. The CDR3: CASSGGPNGYTF. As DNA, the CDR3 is TGTGCCAGCAGTGGAGGTCCCAATGGCTACACCTTC.

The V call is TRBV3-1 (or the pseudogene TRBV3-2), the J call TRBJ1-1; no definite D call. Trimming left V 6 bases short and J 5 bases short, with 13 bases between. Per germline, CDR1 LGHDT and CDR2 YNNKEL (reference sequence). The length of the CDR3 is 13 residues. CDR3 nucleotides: TGTGCCAGCAGTCCGCCTGCGGGGACTGAAGCTTTCTTT. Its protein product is CASSPPAGTEAFF.

CDR3 coding DNA: TGTGCCAGCAGCTTGTCTGGAACAGGCGACCGAGCTAACTATGGCTACACCTTC. Amino acid sequence: CASSLSGTGDRANYGYTF. The V and J genes are TRBV5-4 and TRBJ1-2, with D perhaps matching TRBD1 (5 bases). Trimming stripped 1 base from V and 0 bases from J, with 19 bases between. Germline CDR1 is SGHNT and CDR2 is YYREEE (reference sequence). The CDR3 extends over 18 amino acids. Supplemented by reference TRBV5-4 and TRBJ1-2, the full variable domain reads ETGVTQSPTHLIKTRGQQVTLRCSSQSGHNTVSWYQQALGQGPQFIFQYYREEENGRGNFPPRFSGLQFPNYSSELNVNALELDDSALYLCASSLSGTGDRANYGYTFGSGTRLTVV.

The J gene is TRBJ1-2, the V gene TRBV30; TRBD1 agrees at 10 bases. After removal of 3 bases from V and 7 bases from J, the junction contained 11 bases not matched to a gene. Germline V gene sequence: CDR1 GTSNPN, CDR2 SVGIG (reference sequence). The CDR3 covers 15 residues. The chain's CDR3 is CAWRTPRQGAFGYTF. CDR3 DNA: TGTGCCTGGAGAACGCCACGACAGGGGGCGTTTGGCTACACCTTC.

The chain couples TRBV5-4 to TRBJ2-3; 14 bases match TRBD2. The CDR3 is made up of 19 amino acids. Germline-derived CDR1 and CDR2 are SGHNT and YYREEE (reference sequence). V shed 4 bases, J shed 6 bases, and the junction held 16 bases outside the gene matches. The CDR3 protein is CASSRPPTSGGVGGDTQYF. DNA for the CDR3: TGTGCCAGCAGCCGCCCACCGACTAGCGGGGGGGTGGGCGGTGATACGCAGTATTTT.

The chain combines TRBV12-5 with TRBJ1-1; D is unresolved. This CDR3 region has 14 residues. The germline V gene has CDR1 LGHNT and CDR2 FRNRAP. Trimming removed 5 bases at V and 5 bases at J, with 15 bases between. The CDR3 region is CASGPDLPGTEAFF. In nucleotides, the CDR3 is TGTGCTAGTGGTCCCGACCTCCCGGGGACTGAAGCTTTCTTT.

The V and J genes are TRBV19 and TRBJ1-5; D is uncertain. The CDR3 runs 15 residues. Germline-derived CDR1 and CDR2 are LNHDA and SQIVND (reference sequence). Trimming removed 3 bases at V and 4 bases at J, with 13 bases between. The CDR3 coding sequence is TGTGCCAGTAGTATGAAAGCCAGCGGGAATCAGCCCCAGCATTTT. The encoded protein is CASSMKASGNQPQHF.

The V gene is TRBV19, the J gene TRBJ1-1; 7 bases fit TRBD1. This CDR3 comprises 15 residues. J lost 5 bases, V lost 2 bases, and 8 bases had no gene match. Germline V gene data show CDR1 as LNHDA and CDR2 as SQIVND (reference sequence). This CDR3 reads CASSIHQDRLTEAFF. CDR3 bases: TGTGCCAGTAGTATACACCAGGACAGGTTGACTGAAGCTTTCTTT. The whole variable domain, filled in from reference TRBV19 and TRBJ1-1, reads DGGITQSPKYLFRKEGQNVTLSCEQNLNHDAMYWYRQDPGQGLRLIYYSQIVNDFQKGDIAEGYSVSREKKESFPLTVTSAQKNPTAFYLCASSIHQDRLTEAFFGQGTRLTVV.

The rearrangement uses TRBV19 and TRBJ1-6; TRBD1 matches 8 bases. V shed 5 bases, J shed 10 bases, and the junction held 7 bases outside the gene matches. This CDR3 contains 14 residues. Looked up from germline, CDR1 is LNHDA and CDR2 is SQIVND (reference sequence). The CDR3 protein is CASSGRGPGSPLHF. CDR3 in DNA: TGTGCCAGTAGTGGCAGGGGGCCAGGATCACCCCTCCACTTT.

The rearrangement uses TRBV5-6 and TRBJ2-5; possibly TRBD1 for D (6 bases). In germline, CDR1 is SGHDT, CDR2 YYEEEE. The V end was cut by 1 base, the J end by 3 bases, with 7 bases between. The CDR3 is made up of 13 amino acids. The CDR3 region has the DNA TGTGCCAGCAGCTTGAAGGGGGAAGAGACCCAGTACTTC. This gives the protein CASSLKGEETQYF.

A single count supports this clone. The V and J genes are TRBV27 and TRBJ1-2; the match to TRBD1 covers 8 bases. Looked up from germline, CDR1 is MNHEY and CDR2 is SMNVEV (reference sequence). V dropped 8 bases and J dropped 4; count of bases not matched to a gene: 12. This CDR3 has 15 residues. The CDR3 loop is CASGGIQGGTYGYTF. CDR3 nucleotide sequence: TGTGCCAGCGGAGGGATACAGGGGGGGACCTATGGCTACACCTTC.

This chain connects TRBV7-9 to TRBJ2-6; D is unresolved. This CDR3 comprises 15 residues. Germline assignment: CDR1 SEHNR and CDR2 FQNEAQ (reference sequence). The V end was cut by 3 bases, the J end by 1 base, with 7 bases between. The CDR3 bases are TGTGCCAGCAGCTTTGAGGCTTCTGGGGCCAACGTCCTGACTTTC. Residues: CASSFEASGANVLTF.

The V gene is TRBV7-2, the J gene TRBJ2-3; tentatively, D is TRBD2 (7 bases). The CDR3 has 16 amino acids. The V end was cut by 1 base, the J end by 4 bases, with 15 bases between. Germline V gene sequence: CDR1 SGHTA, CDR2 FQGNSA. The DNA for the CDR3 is TGTGCCAGCAGCTTAGTCGGCACGGGGGGCCCAGATACGCAGTATTTT. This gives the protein CASSLVGTGGPDTQYF.

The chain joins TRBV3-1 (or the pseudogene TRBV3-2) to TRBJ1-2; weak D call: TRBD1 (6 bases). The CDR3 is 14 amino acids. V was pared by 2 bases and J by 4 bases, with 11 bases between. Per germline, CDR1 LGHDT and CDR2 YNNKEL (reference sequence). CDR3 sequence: CASSQRQEIYGYTF. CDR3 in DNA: TGTGCCAGCAGCCAACGACAGGAGATCTATGGCTACACCTTC.

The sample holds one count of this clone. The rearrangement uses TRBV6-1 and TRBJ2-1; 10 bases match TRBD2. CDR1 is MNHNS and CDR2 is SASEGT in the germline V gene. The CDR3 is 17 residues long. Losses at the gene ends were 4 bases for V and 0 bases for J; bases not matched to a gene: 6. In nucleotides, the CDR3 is TGTGCCAGCAGTGCCTATAGCGGGGGGAACTCCTACAATGAGCAGTTCTTC. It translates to CASSAYSGGNSYNEQFF.

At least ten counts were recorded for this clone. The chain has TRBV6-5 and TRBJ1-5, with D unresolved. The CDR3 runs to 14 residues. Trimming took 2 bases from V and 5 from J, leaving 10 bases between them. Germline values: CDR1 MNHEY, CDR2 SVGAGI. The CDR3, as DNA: TGTGCCAGCAGTTACGAGGGAGTCCATCAGCCCCAGCATTTT. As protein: CASSYEGVHQPQHF.

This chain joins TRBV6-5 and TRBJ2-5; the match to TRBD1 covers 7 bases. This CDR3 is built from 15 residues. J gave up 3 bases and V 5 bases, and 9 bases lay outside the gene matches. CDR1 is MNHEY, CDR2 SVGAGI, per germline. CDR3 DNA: TGTGCCAGCAGTCCACTTAGGGGGCCTAAAGAGACCCAGTACTTC. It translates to CASSPLRGPKETQYF.

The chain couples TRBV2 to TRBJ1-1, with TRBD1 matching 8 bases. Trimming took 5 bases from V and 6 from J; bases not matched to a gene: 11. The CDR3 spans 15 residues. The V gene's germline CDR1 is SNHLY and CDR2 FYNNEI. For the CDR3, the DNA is TGTGCCAGCAGTCGGCAGGGGGCCCTTGACGCTGAAGCTTTCTTT. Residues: CASSRQGALDAEAFF.

CDR3 DNA sequence: TGTGCCAGCACCTCCGGGACGGGAGCCAGAGGCCGCACCGGGGAGCTGTTTTTT. This codes for CASTSGTGARGRTGELFF. The V call is TRBV28, the J call TRBJ2-2, with D maybe TRBD2 (6 bases). This CDR3 spans 18 amino acids. The V and J ends lost 7 bases and 4 bases respectively, with 25 bases between them. CDR1 is MDHEN, CDR2 SYDVKM, per germline.

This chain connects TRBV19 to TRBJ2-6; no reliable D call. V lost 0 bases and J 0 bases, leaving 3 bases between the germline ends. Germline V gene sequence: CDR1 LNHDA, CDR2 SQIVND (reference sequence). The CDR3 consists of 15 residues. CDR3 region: CASSIDFSGANVLTF. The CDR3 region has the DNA TGTGCCAGTAGTATAGACTTCTCTGGGGCCAACGTCCTGACTTTC.

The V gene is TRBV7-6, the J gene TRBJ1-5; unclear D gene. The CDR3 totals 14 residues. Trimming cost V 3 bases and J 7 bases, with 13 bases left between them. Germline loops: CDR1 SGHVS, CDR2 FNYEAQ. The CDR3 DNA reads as TGTGCCAGCAGCTTGGGAGGGCTTAGGCAGCCCCAGCATTTT. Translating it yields CASSLGGLRQPQHF. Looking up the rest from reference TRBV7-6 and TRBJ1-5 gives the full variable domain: GAGVSQSPRYKVTKRGQDVALRCDPISGHVSLYWYRQALGQGPEFLTYFNYEAQQDKSGLPNDRFSAERPEGSISTLTIQRTEQRDSAMYRCASSLGGLRQPQHFGDGTRLSIL.

The DNA for the CDR3 is TGTGCCAGCAGTACCCGGGACAGGGGAGGGAGCTACGAGCAGTACTTC. The encoded protein is CASSTRDRGGSYEQYF. The V and J genes are TRBV6-2 or TRBV6-3 and TRBJ2-7, with 10 positions matching TRBD1. Germline V CDR1 and CDR2: MNHEY, SVGEGT. V shed 5 bases, J shed 3 bases, and the junction held 10 bases outside the gene matches. The CDR3 loop spans 16 amino acids.

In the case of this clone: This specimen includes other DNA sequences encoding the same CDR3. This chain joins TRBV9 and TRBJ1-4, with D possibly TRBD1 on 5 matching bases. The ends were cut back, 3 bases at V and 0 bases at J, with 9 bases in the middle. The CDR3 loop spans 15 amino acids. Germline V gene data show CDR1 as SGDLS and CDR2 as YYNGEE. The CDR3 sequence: CASSASGTTNEKLFF. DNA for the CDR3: TGTGCCAGCAGCGCCTCAGGGACAACTAATGAAAAACTGTTTTTT. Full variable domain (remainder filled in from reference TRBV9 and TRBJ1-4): DSGVTQTPKHLITATGQRVTLRCSPRSGDLSVYWYQQSLDQGLQFLIQYYNGEERAKGNILERFSAQQFPDLHSELNLSSLELGDSALYFCASSASGTTNEKLFFGSGTQLSVL.

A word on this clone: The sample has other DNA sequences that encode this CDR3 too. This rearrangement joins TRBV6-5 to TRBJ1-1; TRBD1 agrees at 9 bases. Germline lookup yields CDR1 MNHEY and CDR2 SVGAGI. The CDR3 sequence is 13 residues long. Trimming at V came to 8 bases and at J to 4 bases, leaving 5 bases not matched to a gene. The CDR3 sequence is CASLQGAGTEAFF. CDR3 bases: TGTGCCAGCCTACAGGGGGCTGGCACTGAAGCTTTCTTT.

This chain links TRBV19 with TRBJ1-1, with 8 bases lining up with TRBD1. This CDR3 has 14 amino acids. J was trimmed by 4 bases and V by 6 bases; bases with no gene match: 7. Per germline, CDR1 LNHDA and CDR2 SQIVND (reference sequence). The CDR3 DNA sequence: TGTGCCAGTAGGGGGGACAGGCTGAGCACTGAAGCTTTCTTT. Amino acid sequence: CASRGDRLSTEAFF. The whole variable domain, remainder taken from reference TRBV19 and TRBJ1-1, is DGGITQSPKYLFRKEGQNVTLSCEQNLNHDAMYWYRQDPGQGLRLIYYSQIVNDFQKGDIAEGYSVSREKKESFPLTVTSAQKNPTAFYLCASRGDRLSTEAFFGQGTRLTVV.

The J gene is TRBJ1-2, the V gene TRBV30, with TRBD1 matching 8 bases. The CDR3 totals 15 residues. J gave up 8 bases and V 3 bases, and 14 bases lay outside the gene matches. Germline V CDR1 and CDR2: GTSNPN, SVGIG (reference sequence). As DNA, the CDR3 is TGTGCCTGGAGCCCTATAGACAGGGGAGGCGGGGGCTACACCTTC. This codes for CAWSPIDRGGGGYTF.

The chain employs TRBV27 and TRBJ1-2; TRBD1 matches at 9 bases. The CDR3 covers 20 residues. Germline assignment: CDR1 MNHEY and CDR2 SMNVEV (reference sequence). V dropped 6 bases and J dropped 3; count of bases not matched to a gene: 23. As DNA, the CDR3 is TGTGCCAGCAGATCGATAATGTCCGGCCCGAGGACAGGGGAAGACTATGGCTACACCTTC. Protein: CASRSIMSGPRTGEDYGYTF.

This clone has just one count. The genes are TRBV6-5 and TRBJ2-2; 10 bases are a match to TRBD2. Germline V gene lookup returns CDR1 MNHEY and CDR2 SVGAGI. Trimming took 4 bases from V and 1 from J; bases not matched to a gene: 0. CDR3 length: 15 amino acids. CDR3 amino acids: CASSLAGGNTGELFF. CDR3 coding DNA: TGTGCCAGCAGTTTAGCGGGGGGGAACACCGGGGAGCTGTTTTTT.

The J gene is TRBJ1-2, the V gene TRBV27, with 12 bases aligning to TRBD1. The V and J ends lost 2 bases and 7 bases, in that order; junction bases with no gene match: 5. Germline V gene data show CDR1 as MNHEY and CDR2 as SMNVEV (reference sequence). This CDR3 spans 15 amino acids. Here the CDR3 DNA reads TGTGCCAGCAGTTTAAGGGGGACAGGGGGCAGTGGCTACACCTTC. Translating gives CASSLRGTGGSGYTF.

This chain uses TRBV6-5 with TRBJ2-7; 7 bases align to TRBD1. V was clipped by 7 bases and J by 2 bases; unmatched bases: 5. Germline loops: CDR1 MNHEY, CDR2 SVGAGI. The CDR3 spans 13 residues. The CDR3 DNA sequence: TGTGCCAGCAAACTGGGACAGACCTACGAGCAGTACTTC. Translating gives CASKLGQTYEQYF.